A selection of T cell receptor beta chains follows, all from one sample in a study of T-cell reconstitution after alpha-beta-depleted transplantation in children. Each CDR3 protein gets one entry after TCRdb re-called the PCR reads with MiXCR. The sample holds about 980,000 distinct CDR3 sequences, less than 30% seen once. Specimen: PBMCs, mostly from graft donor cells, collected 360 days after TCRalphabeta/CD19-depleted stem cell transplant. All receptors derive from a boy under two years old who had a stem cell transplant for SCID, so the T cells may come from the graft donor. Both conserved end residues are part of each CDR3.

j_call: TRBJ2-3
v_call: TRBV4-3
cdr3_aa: CASSQGTAGADTQYF

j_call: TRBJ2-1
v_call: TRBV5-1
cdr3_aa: CASSLSQTGPNEQFF

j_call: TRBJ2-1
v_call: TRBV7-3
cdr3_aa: CASSASGANEQFF

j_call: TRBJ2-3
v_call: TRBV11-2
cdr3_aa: CASSPIKGFHTDTQYF

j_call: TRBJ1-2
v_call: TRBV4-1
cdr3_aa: CASSQGGVPSSKIFF

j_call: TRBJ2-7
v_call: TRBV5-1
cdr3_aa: CASSQTGGGTYEQYF

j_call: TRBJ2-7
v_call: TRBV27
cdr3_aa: CASSLGDMDVNEQYF

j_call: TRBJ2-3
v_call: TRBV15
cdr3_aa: CATSRDSWDRVPTDTQYF

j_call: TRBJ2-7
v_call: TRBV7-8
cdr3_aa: CASSLQGWSEQYF

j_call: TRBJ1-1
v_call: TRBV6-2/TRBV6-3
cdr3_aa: CASSYAGDTEAFF